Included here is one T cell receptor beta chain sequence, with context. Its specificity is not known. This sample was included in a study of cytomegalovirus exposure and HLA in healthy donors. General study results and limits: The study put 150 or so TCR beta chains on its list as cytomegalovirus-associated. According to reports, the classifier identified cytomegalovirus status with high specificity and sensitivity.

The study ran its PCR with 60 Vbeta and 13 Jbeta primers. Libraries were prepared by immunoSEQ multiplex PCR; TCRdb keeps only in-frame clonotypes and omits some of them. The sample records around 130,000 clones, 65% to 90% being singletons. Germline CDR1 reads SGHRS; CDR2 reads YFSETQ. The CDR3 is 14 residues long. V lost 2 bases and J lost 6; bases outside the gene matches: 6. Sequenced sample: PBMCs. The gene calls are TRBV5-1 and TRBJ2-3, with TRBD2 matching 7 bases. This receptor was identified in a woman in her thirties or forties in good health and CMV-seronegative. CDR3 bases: TGCGCCAGCAGCTTCGGACTAGAAGCCGATACGCAGTATTTT. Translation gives CASSFGLEADTQYF. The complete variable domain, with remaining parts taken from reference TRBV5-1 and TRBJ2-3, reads KAGVTQTPRYLIKTRGQQVTLSCSPISGHRSVSWYQQTPGQGLQFLFEYFSETQRNKGNFPGRFSGRQFSNSRSEMNVSTLELGDSALYLCASSFGLEADTQYFGPGTRLTVL.